A selection of T cell receptor beta chains follows, all from one sample in a study of CD8+CD57+ T cells in acquired aplastic anemia. In TCRdb, the reads were re-called with MiXCR into one record per CDR3 protein. The table includes hundreds of thousands of distinct CDR3 sequences, 55% to 75% detected once. Sequencing was performed on sorted CD4+, CD8+, or CD8+CD57+ T cells (not recorded which) from PBMCs. The receptors were sampled from a human donor in good health, serving as a control. CDR3s include the opening cysteine and the closing phenylalanine or tryptophan. Rows give clone size only sometimes, using once, few, many, or a class for an expanded clone.

cdr3_length: 15; clone_size: many; v_call: TRBV20-1; cdr3_aa: CSTLGRGGSYNEQFF
cdr3_length: 17; clone_size: NA; v_call: TRBV25-1; cdr3_aa: CASSVSRTGSYNSPLHF
cdr3_length: 16; clone_size: NA; v_call: TRBV9; cdr3_aa: CASGDTVAGGQAPQYF
cdr3_length: 11; clone_size: few; v_call: TRBV20-1; cdr3_aa: CSARGDYEQYF
cdr3_length: 15; clone_size: many; v_call: TRBV19; cdr3_aa: CASSIRGTLNTEAFF
cdr3_length: 14; clone_size: NA; v_call: TRBV11-3; cdr3_aa: CASSFRDTLYEQYF
cdr3_length: 15; clone_size: once; v_call: TRBV20-1; cdr3_aa: CSANPWPGERETQYF
cdr3_length: 14; clone_size: NA; v_call: TRBV10-3; cdr3_aa: CALGGWGAENEQFF
cdr3_length: 14; clone_size: NA; v_call: TRBV5-1; cdr3_aa: CASSQDAGAAEAFF
cdr3_length: 13; clone_size: many; v_call: TRBV4-2; cdr3_aa: CASSPRVPGEQYF
cdr3_length: 15; clone_size: NA; v_call: TRBV20-1; cdr3_aa: CSVAGGSKHSYEQYF
cdr3_length: 13; clone_size: many; v_call: TRBV10-2; cdr3_aa: CATIGQLDQPQHF
cdr3_length: 14; clone_size: NA; v_call: TRBV9; cdr3_aa: CASSGRDKNLRADF
cdr3_length: 15; clone_size: NA; v_call: TRBV7-8; cdr3_aa: CASSPEGSGRYEQYF
cdr3_length: 12; clone_size: few; v_call: TRBV19; cdr3_aa: CASSRLDQPQHF
cdr3_length: 11; clone_size: NA; v_call: TRBV20-1; cdr3_aa: CGAETETYVFF
cdr3_length: 11; clone_size: many; v_call: TRBV20-1; cdr3_aa: CSARSGTEQFF
cdr3_length: 15; clone_size: NA; v_call: TRBV7-8; cdr3_aa: CASSLDSRQNERLFF
cdr3_length: 13; clone_size: many; v_call: TRBV20-1; cdr3_aa: CSATSTGLSEAFF
cdr3_length: 15; clone_size: NA; v_call: TRBV2; cdr3_aa: CASSVGQPGGNVLSF
cdr3_length: 14; clone_size: NA; v_call: TRBV7-2; cdr3_aa: CASSIGSDRETQYF
cdr3_length: 14; clone_size: NA; v_call: TRBV7-8; cdr3_aa: CASSLERNTEAFFF
cdr3_length: 15; clone_size: NA; v_call: TRBV11-2; cdr3_aa: CASGYDANSPDTQYF
cdr3_length: 13; clone_size: NA; v_call: TRBV11-2; cdr3_aa: CASSLEAYSPLHF
cdr3_length: 15; clone_size: many; v_call: TRBV19; cdr3_aa: CASSTTASSGNTIYF
cdr3_length: 16; clone_size: NA; v_call: TRBV9; cdr3_aa: CASSAGVDGGNEKLFF
cdr3_length: 14; clone_size: NA; v_call: TRBV12-3/TRBV12-4; cdr3_aa: CASSLAGSRNTIYF
cdr3_length: 17; clone_size: many; v_call: TRBV12-3/TRBV12-4; cdr3_aa: CASSLRGGIANTGELFF
cdr3_length: 15; clone_size: NA; v_call: TRBV12-3/TRBV12-4; cdr3_aa: CASSLAAGDSYEQYF
cdr3_length: 13; clone_size: NA; v_call: TRBV2; cdr3_aa: CARWGSGDNEQFF
cdr3_length: 15; clone_size: NA; v_call: TRBV12-3/TRBV12-4; cdr3_aa: CASSTGTGGSSDPFF
cdr3_length: 14; clone_size: NA; v_call: TRBV2; cdr3_aa: CASRLRTSNTEAFF
cdr3_length: 15; clone_size: NA; v_call: TRBV5-4; cdr3_aa: CASSLYTHSNQPQHF
cdr3_length: 15; clone_size: many; v_call: TRBV5-1; cdr3_aa: CASSLDVAGANVLTF
cdr3_length: 15; clone_size: NA; v_call: TRBV9; cdr3_aa: CASSVSAGTAAREYF
cdr3_length: 15; clone_size: NA; v_call: TRBV2; cdr3_aa: CASSDRNRDYTEAFF
cdr3_length: 14; clone_size: many; v_call: TRBV9; cdr3_aa: CASSVTSGEETQYF
cdr3_length: 13; clone_size: many; v_call: TRBV11-2; cdr3_aa: CASSLDRDYEQYF
cdr3_length: 13; clone_size: NA; v_call: TRBV10-3; cdr3_aa: CAITASGIGELFF
cdr3_length: 13; clone_size: NA; v_call: TRBV19; cdr3_aa: CASRIVDVAGYTF
cdr3_length: 15; clone_size: once; v_call: TRBV7-2; cdr3_aa: CASSFYYTHQETQHF
cdr3_length: 15; clone_size: few; v_call: TRBV11-2; cdr3_aa: CASSLAQGGDQPQHF
cdr3_length: 12; clone_size: NA; v_call: TRBV7-2; cdr3_aa: CASSPGREKLTF
cdr3_length: 13; clone_size: once; v_call: TRBV2; cdr3_aa: CASSLAMGTEAFF
cdr3_length: 13; clone_size: NA; v_call: TRBV10-3; cdr3_aa: CAISDSRATEAFF
cdr3_length: 13; clone_size: NA; v_call: TRBV7-6; cdr3_aa: CASSLGEGRHLHF
cdr3_length: 13; clone_size: NA; v_call: TRBV19; cdr3_aa: CATGGSGNQANVF
cdr3_length: 15; clone_size: NA; v_call: TRBV12-3/TRBV12-4; cdr3_aa: CASSSGTGGTETQYF
cdr3_length: 14; clone_size: once; v_call: TRBV5-4; cdr3_aa: CASSKLAGGIEQFF
cdr3_length: 17; clone_size: many; v_call: TRBV9; cdr3_aa: CASSVGPTGGAYYGYTF
cdr3_length: 17; clone_size: NA; v_call: TRBV11-1; cdr3_aa: CASSRRQGGSNNQPQHF
cdr3_length: 15; clone_size: NA; v_call: TRBV7-2; cdr3_aa: CASSAGGEDQPQHHF
cdr3_length: 14; clone_size: NA; v_call: TRBV6-2/TRBV6-3; cdr3_aa: CASKGPLSYNEQFF
cdr3_length: 14; clone_size: NA; v_call: TRBV7-2; cdr3_aa: CASSPSGNQETQYF
cdr3_length: 13; clone_size: NA; v_call: TRBV5-8; cdr3_aa: CASSLAADSPLHF